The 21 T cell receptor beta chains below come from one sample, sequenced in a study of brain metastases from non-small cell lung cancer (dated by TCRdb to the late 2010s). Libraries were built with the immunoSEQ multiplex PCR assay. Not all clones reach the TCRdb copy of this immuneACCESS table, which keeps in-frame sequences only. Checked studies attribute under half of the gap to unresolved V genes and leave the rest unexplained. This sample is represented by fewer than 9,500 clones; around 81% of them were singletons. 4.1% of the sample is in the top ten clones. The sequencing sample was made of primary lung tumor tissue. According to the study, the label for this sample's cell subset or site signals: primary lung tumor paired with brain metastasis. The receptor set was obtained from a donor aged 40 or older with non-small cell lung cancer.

The CDR3 reads CASSLVRTGIKNIQYF. As DNA, the CDR3 is TGTGCCAGCAGCTTAGTACGTACAGGGATAAAAAACATTCAGTACTTC. The V gene is TRBV7-2, the J gene TRBJ2-4; maybe TRBD1 (6 bases). Trimming stripped 1 base from V and 4 bases from J, with 14 bases between. The CDR3 has 16 residues. Looked up from germline, CDR1 is SGHTA and CDR2 is FQGNSA.

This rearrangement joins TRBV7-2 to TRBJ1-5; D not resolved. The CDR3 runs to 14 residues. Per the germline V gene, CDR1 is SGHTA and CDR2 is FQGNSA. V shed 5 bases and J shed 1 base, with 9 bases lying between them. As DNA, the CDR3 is TGTGCCAGCAGCCCGGGTAGGAGCAATCAGCCCCAGCATTTT. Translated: CASSPGRSNQPQHF.

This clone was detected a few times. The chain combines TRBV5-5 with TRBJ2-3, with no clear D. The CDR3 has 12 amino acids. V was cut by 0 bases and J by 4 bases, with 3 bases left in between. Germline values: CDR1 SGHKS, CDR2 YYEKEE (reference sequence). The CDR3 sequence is CASSLAADTQYF. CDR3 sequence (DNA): TGTGCCAGCAGCTTGGCGGCAGATACGCAGTATTTT.

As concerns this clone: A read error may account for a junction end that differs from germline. CDR3 amino acids: CASKDSSPSPFHF. CDR3 nucleotide sequence: TGTGCCAGCAAGGACAGCTCGCCATCACCCTTCCACTTT. The genes are TRBV6-5 and TRBJ1-6, with D perhaps matching TRBD1 (6 bases). This CDR3 has 13 amino acids. The V gene's germline CDR1 is MNHEY and CDR2 SVGAGI.

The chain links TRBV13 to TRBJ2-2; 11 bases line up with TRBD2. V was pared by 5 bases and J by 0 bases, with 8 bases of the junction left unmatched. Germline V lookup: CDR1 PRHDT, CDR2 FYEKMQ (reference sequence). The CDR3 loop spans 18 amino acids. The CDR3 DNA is TGTGCCAGCAGCCCGAGACTAGCGGGGCTAACGAACACCGGGGAGCTGTTTTTT. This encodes CASSPRLAGLTNTGELFF.

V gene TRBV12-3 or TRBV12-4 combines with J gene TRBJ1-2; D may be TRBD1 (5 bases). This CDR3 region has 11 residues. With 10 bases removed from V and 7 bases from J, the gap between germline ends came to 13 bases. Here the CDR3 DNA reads TGTGCCACAGGAGGTGGGGCTGGCTACACCTTC. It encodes CATGGGAGYTF.

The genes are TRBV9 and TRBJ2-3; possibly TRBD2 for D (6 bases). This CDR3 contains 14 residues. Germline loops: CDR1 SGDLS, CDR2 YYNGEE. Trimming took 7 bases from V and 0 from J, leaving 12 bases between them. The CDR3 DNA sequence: TGTGCCAGCCATGGCGGGGATAGCACAGATACGCAGTATTTT. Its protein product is CASHGGDSTDTQYF. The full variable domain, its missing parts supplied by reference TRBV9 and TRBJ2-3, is DSGVTQTPKHLITATGQRVTLRCSPRSGDLSVYWYQQSLDQGLQFLIQYYNGEERAKGNILERFSAQQFPDLHSELNLSSLELGDSALYFCASHGGDSTDTQYFGPGTRLTVL.

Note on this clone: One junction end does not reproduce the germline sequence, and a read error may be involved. The CDR3 loop is CTCSDPGTGQPQHF. In DNA, the CDR3 is TGTACCTGTTCGGACCCTGGGACAGGTCAGCCCCAGCATTTT. The J gene is TRBJ1-5, the V gene TRBV30; 8 bases fit TRBD1. CDR3 length: 14 residues. Germline assignment: CDR1 GTSNPN and CDR2 SVGIG (reference sequence).

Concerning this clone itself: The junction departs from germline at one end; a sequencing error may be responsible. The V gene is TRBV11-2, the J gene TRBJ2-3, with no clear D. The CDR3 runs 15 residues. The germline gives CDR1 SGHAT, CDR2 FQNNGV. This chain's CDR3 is CASSLGASNTDTQYF. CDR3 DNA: TGTGCCAGCAGTTTAGGTGCCAGTAACACAGATACGCAGTATTTT.

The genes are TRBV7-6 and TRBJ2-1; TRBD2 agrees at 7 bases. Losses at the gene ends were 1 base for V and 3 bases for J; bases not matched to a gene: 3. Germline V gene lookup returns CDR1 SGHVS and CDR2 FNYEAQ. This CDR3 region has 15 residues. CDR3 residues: CASSLVAGVYNEQFF. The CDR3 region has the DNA TGTGCCAGCAGCTTAGTAGCGGGCGTCTACAATGAGCAGTTCTTC.

Written as DNA, the CDR3 is TGTGCCAGCAGTAGTAACTGGGGGGTTAAGCAGTACTTC. Its protein is CASSSNWGVKQYF. This chain joins TRBV6-5 and TRBJ2-7, with D possibly being TRBD2 (6 bases). The CDR3 consists of 13 residues. Germline lookup yields CDR1 MNHEY and CDR2 SVGAGI. V lost 5 bases and J lost 8, with 16 bases in between.

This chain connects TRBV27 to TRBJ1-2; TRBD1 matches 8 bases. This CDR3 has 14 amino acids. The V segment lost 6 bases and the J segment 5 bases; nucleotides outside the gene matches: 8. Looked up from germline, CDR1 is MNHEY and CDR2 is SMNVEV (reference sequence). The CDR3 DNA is TGTGCCAGCAGCCTGGACAGGGAAGGGTATGGCTACACCTTC. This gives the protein CASSLDREGYGYTF.

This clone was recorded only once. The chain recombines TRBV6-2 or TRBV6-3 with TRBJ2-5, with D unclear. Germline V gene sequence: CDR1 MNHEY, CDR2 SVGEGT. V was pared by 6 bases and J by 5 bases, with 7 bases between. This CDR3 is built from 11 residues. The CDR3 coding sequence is TGTGCCAGCAGCCAAAGGGAGACCCAGTACTTC. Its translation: CASSQRETQYF.

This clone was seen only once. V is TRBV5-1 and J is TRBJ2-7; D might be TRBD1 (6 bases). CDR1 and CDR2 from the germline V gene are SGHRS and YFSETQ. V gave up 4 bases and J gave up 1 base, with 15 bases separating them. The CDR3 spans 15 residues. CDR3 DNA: TGCGCCAGCAGCCCGGACAGAATGAGGTCCTACGAGCAGTACTTC. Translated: CASSPDRMRSYEQYF.

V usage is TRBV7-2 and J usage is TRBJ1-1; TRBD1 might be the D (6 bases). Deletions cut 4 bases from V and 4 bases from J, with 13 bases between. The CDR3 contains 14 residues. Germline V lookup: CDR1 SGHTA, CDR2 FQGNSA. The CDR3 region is CASSSYGGGTEAFF. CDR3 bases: TGTGCCAGCAGCTCTTATGGAGGGGGCACTGAAGCTTTCTTT.

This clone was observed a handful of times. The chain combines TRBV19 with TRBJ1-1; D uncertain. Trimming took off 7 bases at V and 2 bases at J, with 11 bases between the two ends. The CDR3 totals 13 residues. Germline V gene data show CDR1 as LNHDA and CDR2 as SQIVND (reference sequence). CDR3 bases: TGTGCCAGTAATCCGGGGATTAACACTGAAGCTTTCTTT. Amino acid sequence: CASNPGINTEAFF.

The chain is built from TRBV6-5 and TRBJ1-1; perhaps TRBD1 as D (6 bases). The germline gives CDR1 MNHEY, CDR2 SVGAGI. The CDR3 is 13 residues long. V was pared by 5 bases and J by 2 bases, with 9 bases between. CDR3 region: CASSQQGNTEAFF. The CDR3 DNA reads TGTGCCAGCAGTCAACAGGGAAACACTGAAGCTTTCTTT.

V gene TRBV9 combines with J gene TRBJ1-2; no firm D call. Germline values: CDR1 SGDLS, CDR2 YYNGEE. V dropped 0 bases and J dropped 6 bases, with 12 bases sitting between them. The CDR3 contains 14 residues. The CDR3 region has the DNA TGTGCCAGCAGCGTAGGTGGCTCCGGGGATGGCTACACCTTC. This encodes CASSVGGSGDGYTF.

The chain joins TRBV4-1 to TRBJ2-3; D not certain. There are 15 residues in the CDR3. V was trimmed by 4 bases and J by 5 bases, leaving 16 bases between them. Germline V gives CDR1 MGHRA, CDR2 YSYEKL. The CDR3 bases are TGCGCCAGCAGCCTTCCGAACTCCCTCTTAGATACGCAGTATTTT. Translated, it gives CASSLPNSLLDTQYF.

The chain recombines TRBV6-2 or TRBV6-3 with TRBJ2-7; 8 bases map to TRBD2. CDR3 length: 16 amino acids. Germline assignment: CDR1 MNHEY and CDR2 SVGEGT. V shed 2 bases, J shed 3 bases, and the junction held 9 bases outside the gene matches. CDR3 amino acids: CASSYPPGLDNYEQYF. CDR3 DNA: TGTGCCAGCAGTTACCCCCCGGGACTAGACAACTACGAGCAGTACTTC.

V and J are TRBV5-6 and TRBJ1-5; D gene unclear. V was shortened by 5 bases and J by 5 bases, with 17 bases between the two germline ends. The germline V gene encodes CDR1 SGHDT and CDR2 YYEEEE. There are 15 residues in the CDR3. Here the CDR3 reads CASSSGTVPDQPQHF. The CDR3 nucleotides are TGTGCCAGCAGTTCGGGCACAGTACCAGATCAGCCCCAGCATTTT.